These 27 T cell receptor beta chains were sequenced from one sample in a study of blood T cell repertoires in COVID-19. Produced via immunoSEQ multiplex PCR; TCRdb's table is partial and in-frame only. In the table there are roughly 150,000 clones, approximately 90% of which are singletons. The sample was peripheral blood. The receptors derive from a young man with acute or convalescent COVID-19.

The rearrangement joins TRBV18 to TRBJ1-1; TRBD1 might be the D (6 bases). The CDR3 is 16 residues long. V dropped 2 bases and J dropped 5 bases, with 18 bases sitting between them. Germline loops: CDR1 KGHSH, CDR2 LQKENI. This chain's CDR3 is CASSPTEGLGGTEAFF. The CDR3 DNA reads TGTGCCAGCTCACCAACAGAAGGGCTAGGGGGAACTGAAGCTTTCTTT.

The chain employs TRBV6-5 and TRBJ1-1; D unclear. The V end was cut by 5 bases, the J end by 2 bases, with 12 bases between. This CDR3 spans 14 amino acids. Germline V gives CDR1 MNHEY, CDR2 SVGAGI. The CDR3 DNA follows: TGTGCCAGCAGTCGGTTCCCCCCAAACACTGAAGCTTTCTTT. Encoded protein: CASSRFPPNTEAFF.

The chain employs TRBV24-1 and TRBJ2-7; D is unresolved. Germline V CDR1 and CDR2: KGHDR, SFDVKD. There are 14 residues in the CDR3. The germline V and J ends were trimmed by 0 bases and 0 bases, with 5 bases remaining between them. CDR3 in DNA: TGTGCCACCAGTGATTTGGGCAGCTCCTACGAGCAGTACTTC. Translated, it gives CATSDLGSSYEQYF.

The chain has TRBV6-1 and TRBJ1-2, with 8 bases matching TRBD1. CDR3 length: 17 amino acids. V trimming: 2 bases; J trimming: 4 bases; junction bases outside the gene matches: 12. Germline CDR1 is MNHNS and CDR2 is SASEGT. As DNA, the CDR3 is TGTGCCAGCAGTGAAACGATGCGAGACAGGGGACTCTATGGCTACACCTTC. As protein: CASSETMRDRGLYGYTF.

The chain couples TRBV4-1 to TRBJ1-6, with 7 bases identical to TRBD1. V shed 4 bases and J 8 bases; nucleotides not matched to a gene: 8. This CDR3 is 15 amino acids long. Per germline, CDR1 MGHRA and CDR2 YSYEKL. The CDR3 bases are TGCGCCAGCAGCCTGACAGGGTTGGGCGATTCACCCCTCCACTTT. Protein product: CASSLTGLGDSPLHF.

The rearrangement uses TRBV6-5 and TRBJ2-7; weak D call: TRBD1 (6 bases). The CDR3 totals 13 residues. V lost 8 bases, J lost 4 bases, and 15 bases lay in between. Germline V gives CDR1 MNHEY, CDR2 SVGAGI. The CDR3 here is CASGPQGPYEQYF. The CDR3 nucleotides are TGTGCCAGCGGCCCACAGGGACCTTACGAGCAGTACTTC.

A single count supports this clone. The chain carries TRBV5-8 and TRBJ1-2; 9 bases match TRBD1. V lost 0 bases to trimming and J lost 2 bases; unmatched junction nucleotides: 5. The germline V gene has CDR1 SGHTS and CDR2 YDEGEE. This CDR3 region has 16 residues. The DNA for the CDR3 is TGTGCCAGCAGCTTGGTGGGGGGACAGGGAAACTATGGCTACACCTTC. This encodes CASSLVGGQGNYGYTF.

This chain's CDR3 is CASTLDGTGELFF. In DNA, the CDR3 is TGTGCCAGCACCCTAGACGGGACCGGGGAGCTGTTTTTT. The J gene is TRBJ2-2, the V gene TRBV12-3 or TRBV12-4; D is ambiguous. V lost 7 bases, J lost 5 bases, and 11 bases lay in between. This CDR3 comprises 13 residues.

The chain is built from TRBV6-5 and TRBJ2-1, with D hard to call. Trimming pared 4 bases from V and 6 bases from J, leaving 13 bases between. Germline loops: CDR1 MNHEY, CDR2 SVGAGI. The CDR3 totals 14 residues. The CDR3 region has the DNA TGTGCCAGCAGTTCCTTTCCTAGAGCCAATGAGCAGTTCTTC. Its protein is CASSSFPRANEQFF.

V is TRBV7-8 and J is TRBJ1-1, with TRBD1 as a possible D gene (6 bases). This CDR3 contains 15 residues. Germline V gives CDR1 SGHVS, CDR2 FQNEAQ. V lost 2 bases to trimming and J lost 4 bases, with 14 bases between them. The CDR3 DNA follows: TGTGCCAGCAGCTTATTGGCGCAGGGGAGCACTGAAGCTTTCTTT. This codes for CASSLLAQGSTEAFF.

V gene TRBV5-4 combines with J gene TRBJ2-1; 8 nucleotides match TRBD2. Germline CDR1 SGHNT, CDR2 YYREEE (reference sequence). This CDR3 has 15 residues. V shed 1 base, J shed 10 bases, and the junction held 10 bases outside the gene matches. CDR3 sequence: CASSLPSGSLREQFF. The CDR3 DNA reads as TGTGCCAGCAGCTTGCCTAGCGGGTCCCTTCGGGAGCAGTTCTTC.

The chain's CDR3 is CASSLGGQGAWDYTF. The CDR3 nucleotides read TGTGCCAGCAGCTTAGGGGGACAGGGGGCTTGGGACTACACCTTC. The J gene is TRBJ1-2, the V gene TRBV7-2; 12 bases match TRBD1. From germline, CDR1 is SGHTA and CDR2 FQGNSA. The trim removed 1 base at V and 10 bases at J, leaving 7 bases unmatched. The CDR3 runs to 15 residues.

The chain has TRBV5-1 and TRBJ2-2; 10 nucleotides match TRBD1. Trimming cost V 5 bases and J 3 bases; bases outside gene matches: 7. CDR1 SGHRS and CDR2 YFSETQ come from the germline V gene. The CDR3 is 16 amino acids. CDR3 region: CASSPPGTGDTGELFF. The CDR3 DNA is TGCGCCAGCAGTCCCCCCGGGACAGGGGACACCGGGGAGCTGTTTTTT.

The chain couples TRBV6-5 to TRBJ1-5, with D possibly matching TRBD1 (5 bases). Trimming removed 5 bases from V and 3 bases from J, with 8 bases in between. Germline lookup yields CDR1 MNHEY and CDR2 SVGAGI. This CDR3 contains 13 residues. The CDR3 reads CASSRQFNQPQHF. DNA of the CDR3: TGTGCCAGCAGTCGACAGTTCAATCAGCCCCAGCATTTT.

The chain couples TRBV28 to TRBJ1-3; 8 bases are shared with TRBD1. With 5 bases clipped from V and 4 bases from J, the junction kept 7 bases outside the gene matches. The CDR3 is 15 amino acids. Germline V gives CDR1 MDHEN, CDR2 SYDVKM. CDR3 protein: CASSTPGGSGNTIYF. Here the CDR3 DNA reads TGTGCCAGCAGTACCCCAGGGGGCTCGGGAAACACCATATATTTT.

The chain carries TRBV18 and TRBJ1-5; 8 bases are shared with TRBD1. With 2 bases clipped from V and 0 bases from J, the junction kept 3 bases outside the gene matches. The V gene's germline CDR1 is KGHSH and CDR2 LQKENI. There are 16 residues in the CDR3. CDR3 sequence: CASSPAGTGSNQPQHF. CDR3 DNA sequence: TGTGCCAGCTCACCAGCCGGGACAGGTAGCAATCAGCCCCAGCATTTT.

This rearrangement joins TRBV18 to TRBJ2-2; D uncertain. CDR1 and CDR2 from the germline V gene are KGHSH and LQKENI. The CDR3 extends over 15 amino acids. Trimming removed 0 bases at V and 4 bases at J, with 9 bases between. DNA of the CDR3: TGTGCCAGCTCACCACCGCCGACTTCCACCGGGGAGCTGTTTTTT. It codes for CASSPPPTSTGELFF.

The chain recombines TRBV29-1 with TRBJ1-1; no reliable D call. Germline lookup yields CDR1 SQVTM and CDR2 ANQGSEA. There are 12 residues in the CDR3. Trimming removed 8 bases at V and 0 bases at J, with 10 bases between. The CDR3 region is CSHGDLNTEAFF. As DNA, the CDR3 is TGCAGCCACGGGGATTTGAACACTGAAGCTTTCTTT.

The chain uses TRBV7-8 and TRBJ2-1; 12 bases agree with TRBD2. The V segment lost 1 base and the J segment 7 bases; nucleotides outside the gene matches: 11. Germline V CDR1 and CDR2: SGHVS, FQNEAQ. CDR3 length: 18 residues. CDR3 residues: CASSLEFGLAGMRNEQFF. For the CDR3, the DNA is TGTGCCAGCAGCTTAGAGTTTGGACTAGCGGGAATGAGGAATGAGCAGTTCTTC.

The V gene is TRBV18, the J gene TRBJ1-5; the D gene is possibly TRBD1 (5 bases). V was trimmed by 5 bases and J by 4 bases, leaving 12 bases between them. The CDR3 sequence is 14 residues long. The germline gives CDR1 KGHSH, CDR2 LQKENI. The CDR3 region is CASSDQGPNQPQHF. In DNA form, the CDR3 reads TGTGCCAGCTCAGACCAGGGTCCAAATCAGCCCCAGCATTTT.

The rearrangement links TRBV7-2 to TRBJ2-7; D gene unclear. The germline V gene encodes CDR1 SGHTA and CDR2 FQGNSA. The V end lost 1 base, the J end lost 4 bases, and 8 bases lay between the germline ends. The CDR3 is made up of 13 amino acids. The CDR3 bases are TGTGCCAGCAGCTTAGACTTCAAGTACGAGCAGTACTTC. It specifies CASSLDFKYEQYF.

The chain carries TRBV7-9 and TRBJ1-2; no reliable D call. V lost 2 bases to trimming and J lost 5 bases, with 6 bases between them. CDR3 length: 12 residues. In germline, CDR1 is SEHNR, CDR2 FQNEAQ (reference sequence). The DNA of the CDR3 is TGTGCCAGCAGCTTAACAACGTATGGCTACACCTTC. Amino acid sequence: CASSLTTYGYTF.

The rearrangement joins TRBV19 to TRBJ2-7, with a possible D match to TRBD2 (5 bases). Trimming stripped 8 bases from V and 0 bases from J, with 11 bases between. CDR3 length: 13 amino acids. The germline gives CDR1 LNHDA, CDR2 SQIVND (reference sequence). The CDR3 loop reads CASSLGSSYEQYF. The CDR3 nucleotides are TGTGCCAGTTCACTAGGGAGCTCCTACGAGCAGTACTTC.

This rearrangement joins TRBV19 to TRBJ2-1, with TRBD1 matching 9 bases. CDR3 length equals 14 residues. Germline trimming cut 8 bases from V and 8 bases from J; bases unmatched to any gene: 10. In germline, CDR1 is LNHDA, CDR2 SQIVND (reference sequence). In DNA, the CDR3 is TGTGCCAGTGTCGGGACAGGGTTTAGGGATGAGCAGTTCTTC. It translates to CASVGTGFRDEQFF.

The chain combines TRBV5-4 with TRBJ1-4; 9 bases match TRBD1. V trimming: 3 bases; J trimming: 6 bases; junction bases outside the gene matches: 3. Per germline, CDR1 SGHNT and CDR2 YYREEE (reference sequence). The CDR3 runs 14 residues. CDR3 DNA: TGTGCCAGCAGCTCGGGACAGGGCCATGAAAAACTGTTTTTT. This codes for CASSSGQGHEKLFF.

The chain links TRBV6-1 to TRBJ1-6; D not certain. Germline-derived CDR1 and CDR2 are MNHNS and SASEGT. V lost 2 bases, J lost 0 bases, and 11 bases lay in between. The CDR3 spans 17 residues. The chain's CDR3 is CASSEKATSSYNSPLHF. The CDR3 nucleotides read TGTGCCAGCAGTGAAAAGGCCACTAGCTCCTATAATTCACCCCTCCACTTT.

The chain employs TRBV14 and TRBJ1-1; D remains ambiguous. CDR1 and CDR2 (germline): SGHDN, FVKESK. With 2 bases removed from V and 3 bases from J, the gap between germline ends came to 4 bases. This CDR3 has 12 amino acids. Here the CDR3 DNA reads TGTGCCAGCAGCCAAATCTACACTGAAGCTTTCTTT. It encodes CASSQIYTEAFF.